Given below is one T cell receptor beta chain in context. This entry comes from a study of blood T cell repertoires in COVID-19. Germline CDR1 is MNHEY and CDR2 is SMNVEV (reference sequence). Trimming cost V 3 bases and J 3 bases; bases outside gene matches: 3. This CDR3 has 14 residues. Some clones are missing from TCRdb's copy, which holds only in-frame ones; the method was immunoSEQ multiplex PCR. This table holds a few hundred thousand clones, roughly 89% found once. The V and J genes are TRBV27 and TRBJ2-7, with TRBD2 identical over 9 bases. Sequencing was performed on PBMCs or T cells enriched from blood (not recorded which). The receptor was derived from a woman between 18 and 29 years old who had recovered from COVID-19. As DNA, the CDR3 is TGTGCCAGCAGTTTTGGACTAGCGAGCTACGAGCAGTACTTC. It specifies CASSFGLASYEQYF.